These 9 T cell receptor beta chains were all obtained from the same sample, sequenced in a study of blood T cell repertoires in COVID-19. TCRdb's table, derived via immunoSEQ multiplex PCR, lists solely in-frame clones and lacks some. The data contain 200,000 to 300,000 clones, approximately 85% of them singletons. The material sequenced was peripheral blood. All receptors derive from a human donor in a cohort sampled during active COVID-19.

The rearrangement uses TRBV7-3 and TRBJ2-1; TRBD2 matches 7 bases. V was clipped by 2 bases and J by 15 bases; unmatched bases: 7. This CDR3 has 12 residues. Germline values: CDR1 SGHTA, CDR2 FQGTGA. This chain's CDR3 is CASSLSFSGLFF. As DNA, the CDR3 is TGTGCCAGCAGCTTATCCTTTAGCGGGCTGTTCTTC. Together with reference TRBV7-3 and TRBJ2-1, the CDR3 gives the full variable domain: GAGVSQTPSNKVTEKGKYVELRCDPISGHTALYWYRQSLGQGPEFLIYFQGTGAADDSGLPNDRFFAVRPEGSVSTLKIQRTERGDSAVYLCASSLSFSGLFFGPGTRLTVL.

V gene TRBV14 combines with J gene TRBJ2-5; possible D gene TRBD1, 5 bases. Looked up from germline, CDR1 is SGHDN and CDR2 is FVKESK. V shed 1 base and J shed 4 bases, with 13 bases lying between them. CDR3 length: 15 residues. This chain's CDR3 is CASSQGRQGAETQYF. The CDR3 DNA is TGTGCCAGCAGCCAAGGACGGCAGGGTGCAGAGACCCAGTACTTC.

This clone has only one observation. The CDR3: CASSLQLAGPPTDTQYF. CDR3 nucleotides: TGTGCCAGCAGCCTCCAACTAGCGGGGCCTCCCACAGATACGCAGTATTTT. This chain uses TRBV7-2 with TRBJ2-3; 10 bases are shared with TRBD2. The J segment lost 2 bases and the V segment lost 5 bases, leaving 10 bases of the junction unmatched. Germline V CDR1 and CDR2: SGHTA, FQGNSA. The CDR3 sequence is 17 residues long.

The chain couples TRBV15 to TRBJ2-3; D not certain. The germline V gene encodes CDR1 LNHNV and CDR2 YYDKDF (reference sequence). The CDR3 consists of 14 residues. Trimming took 1 base from V and 3 from J, leaving 8 bases between them. CDR3 region: CATSRGVGTDTQYF. For the CDR3, the DNA is TGTGCCACCAGCAGAGGGGTCGGGACAGATACGCAGTATTTT.

This chain uses TRBV4-1 with TRBJ2-1, with 7 bases that match TRBD2. The germline V gene encodes CDR1 MGHRA and CDR2 YSYEKL. The CDR3 loop spans 16 amino acids. V shed 2 bases and J 4 bases; nucleotides not matched to a gene: 8. CDR3 sequence: CASSQLGLAEYNEQFF. DNA of the CDR3: TGCGCCAGCAGCCAATTGGGGCTAGCGGAATACAATGAGCAGTTCTTC.

V usage is TRBV7-2 and J usage is TRBJ2-2; TRBD2 matches at 12 bases. Trimming removed 6 bases from V and 0 bases from J; junction bases left unmatched: 5. The germline CDR1 and CDR2 sequences are SGHTA and FQGNSA. The CDR3 sequence is 17 residues long. The CDR3 protein is CASRTRLAGANTGELFF. The CDR3 coding sequence is TGTGCCAGCAGGACCCGACTAGCGGGGGCGAACACCGGGGAGCTGTTTTTT.

The chain combines TRBV7-9 with TRBJ2-7; 10 nucleotides agree with TRBD2. The germline gives CDR1 SEHNR, CDR2 FQNEAQ (reference sequence). The CDR3 is 16 residues long. V lost 6 bases, J lost 1 base, and 9 bases stayed unmatched. For the CDR3, the DNA is TGTGCCAGCAGTTCCCGGCCTAGCGGGAGTTCCTACGAGCAGTACTTC. This sequence encodes CASSSRPSGSSYEQYF.

The chain carries TRBV28 and TRBJ1-2; weak D call: TRBD1 (6 bases). With 6 bases removed from V and 7 bases from J, the gap between germline ends came to 12 bases. The CDR3 consists of 12 residues. Germline V CDR1 and CDR2: MDHEN, SYDVKM. In DNA, the CDR3 is TGTGCCAGCAGAACGAGGGGGACTGGCTACACCTTC. Residues: CASRTRGTGYTF.

This clone has only a few counts. This sequence joins TRBV4-2 and TRBJ1-5, with 7 nucleotides matching TRBD1. The germline gives CDR1 LGHNA, CDR2 YNFKEQ. The CDR3 length is 15 residues. After removal of 0 bases from V and 3 bases from J, the junction contained 2 bases not matched to a gene. In DNA form, the CDR3 reads TGTGCCAGCAGCCAAGACCAGGGGGTCAATCAGCCCCAGCATTTT. It specifies CASSQDQGVNQPQHF.